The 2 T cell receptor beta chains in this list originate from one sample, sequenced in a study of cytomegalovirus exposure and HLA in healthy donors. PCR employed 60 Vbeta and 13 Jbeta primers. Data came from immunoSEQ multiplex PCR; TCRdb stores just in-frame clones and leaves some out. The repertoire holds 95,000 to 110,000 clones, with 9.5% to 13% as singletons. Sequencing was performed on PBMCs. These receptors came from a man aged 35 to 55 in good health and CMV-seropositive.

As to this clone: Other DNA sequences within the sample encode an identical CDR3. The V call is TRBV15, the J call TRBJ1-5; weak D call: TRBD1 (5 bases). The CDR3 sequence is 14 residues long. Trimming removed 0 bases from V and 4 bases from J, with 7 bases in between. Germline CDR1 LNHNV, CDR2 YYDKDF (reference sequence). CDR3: CATSRDRGNQPQHF. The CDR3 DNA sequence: TGTGCCACCAGCAGAGATCGGGGGAATCAGCCCCAGCATTTT. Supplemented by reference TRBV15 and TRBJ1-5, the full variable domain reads DAMVIQNPRYQVTQFGKPVTLSCSQTLNHNVMYWYQQKSSQAPKLLFHYYDKDFNNEADTPDNFQSRRPNTSFCFLDIRSPGLGDTAMYLCATSRDRGNQPQHFGDGTRLSIL.

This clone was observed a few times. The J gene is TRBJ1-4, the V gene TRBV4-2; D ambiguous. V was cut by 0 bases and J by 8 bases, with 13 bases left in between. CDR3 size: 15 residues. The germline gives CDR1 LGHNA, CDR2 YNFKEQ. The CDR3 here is CASSQDPGKREKLFF. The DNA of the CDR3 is TGTGCCAGCAGCCAAGATCCGGGCAAGCGGGAAAAACTGTTTTTT.